These T cell receptor beta chains were read from a single sample in a study of blood T cell repertoires in COVID-19. Libraries were prepared by immunoSEQ multiplex PCR; TCRdb keeps only in-frame clonotypes and omits some of them. The sample lists 250,000 or so clones, 70% to 90% occurring once. Material: PBMCs or T cells enriched from blood (not recorded which). Receptors originate from a man in his forties or fifties who had recovered from COVID-19. Both conserved end residues are trimmed from each CDR3. Only part of the rows carry a size: once, few, many, or a class if the clone is expanded.

>TRBV11-1|TRBJ2-5|.
ASSPRSFAGTETQY
>TRBV5-6|TRBJ2-7|.
ASSRSGLAAFYEQY
>TRBV21-1|TRBJ2-7|.
ASTPIPDREVYEQY
>TRBV13|TRBJ2-3|.
ASSLGGAIDTQY
>TRBV5-1|TRBJ1-6|once
ASGPGQGNSPLH
>TRBV9|TRBJ2-3|.
ASSVGPSGDTQY
>TRBV10-3|TRBJ1-6|.
AIRAGQGLHSPLH
>TRBV5-1|TRBJ1-6|.
ASSFQGRNSPLH
>TRBV3-1/TRBV3-2|TRBJ1-1|.
ASSQDTGNTEAF
>TRBV29-1|TRBJ2-3|.
SVEVGASDTQY
>TRBV20-1|TRBJ2-2|.
SASSQGADTGELF
>TRBV5-1|TRBJ2-1|.
ASSTTSGSSYNEQF
>TRBV30|TRBJ2-1|.
AWSVWRTGVDEQF
>TRBV11-1|TRBJ2-2|.
ASSSNRDRVTGELF
>TRBV15|TRBJ1-1|.
ATSLTSGDTEAF
>TRBV3-1/TRBV3-2|TRBJ1-1|.
ASSQGAFRSGRRPEAF
>TRBV27|TRBJ1-5|once
ASRSQGPGNQPQH
>TRBV5-5|TRBJ2-1|.
ASSSLREFNEQF
>TRBV11-3|TRBJ2-2|.
ASSSQTTGGGELF
>TRBV7-2|TRBJ2-3|.
ASSLARGPTDTQY
>TRBV3-1/TRBV3-2|TRBJ1-2|.
ASSMGEIKSGYT
>TRBV29-1|TRBJ1-1|.
SVTAQVNTEAF
>TRBV27|TRBJ1-1|.
ASSLPGREAF
>TRBV5-4|TRBJ2-7|.
ASSERQGVSYEQY
>TRBV5-1|TRBJ2-7|.
ASSLNLAGGINEQY
>TRBV29-1|TRBJ1-1|.
SVRQGGTEAF
>TRBV7-2|TRBJ1-5|.
ASSLGQGSQPQH
>TRBV6-1|TRBJ1-6|.
ASSDDRVLYSPLH
>TRBV18|TRBJ2-7|.
ASSPPGAGAYEQY
>TRBV9|TRBJ2-5|.
ASSVGPGTSSYSTETQY
>TRBV7-2|TRBJ1-6|.
ASSFQGRNSPLH
>TRBV4-2|TRBJ2-7|few
ASSQDVRAYEQY
>TRBV29-1|TRBJ2-7|once
SGFDTAKHEQY
>TRBV5-1|TRBJ1-3|.
ASSLGGSGNTIY
>TRBV14|TRBJ2-5|.
ASSQGGGGSETQY
>TRBV6-5|TRBJ2-7|.
ASSYSPQRGVYEQY
>TRBV6-1|TRBJ1-3|few
ASSESEGNTIY
>TRBV19|TRBJ2-7|.
ASSHGQGPYEQY
>TRBV5-1|TRBJ1-1|.
ASSLVRSNTEAF
>TRBV4-1|TRBJ1-1|once
ASSRRQGFDTEAF
>TRBV20-1|TRBJ1-6|.
SASKARAGSPLH
>TRBV30|TRBJ1-1|.
AWSDRGAEAF
>TRBV5-1|TRBJ2-7|.
ASSLQRDWSSYEQY
>TRBV7-9|TRBJ1-2|.
ASSLARQANYGYT
>TRBV30|TRBJ2-7|few
AWRGGRAYEQY
>TRBV6-4|TRBJ1-5|.
ASRGGPYQPQH